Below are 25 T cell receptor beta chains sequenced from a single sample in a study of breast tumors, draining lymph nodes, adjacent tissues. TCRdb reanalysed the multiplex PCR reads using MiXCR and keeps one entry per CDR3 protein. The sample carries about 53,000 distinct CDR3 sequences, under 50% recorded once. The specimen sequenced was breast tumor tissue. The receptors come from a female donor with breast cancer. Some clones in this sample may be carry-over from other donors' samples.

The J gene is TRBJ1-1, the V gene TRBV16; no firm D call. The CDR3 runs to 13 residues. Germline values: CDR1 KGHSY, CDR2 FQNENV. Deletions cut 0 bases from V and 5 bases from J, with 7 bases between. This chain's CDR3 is CASSQSWRTEAFF. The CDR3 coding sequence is TGTGCCAGCAGCCAATCATGGCGAACTGAAGCTTTCTTT.

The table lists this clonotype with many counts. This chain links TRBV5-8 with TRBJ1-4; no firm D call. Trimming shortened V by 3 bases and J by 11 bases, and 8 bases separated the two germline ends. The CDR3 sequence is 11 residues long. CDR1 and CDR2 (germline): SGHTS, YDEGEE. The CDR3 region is CASSYGPKLFF. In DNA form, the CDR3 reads TGTGCCAGCAGCTACGGGCCCAAACTGTTTTTT.

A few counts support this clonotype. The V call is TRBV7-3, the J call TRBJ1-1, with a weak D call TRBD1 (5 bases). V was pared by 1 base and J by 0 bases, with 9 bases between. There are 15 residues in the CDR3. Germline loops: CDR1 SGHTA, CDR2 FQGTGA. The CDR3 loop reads CASSLMGGMNTEAFF. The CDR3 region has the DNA TGTGCCAGCAGCTTAATGGGGGGTATGAACACTGAAGCTTTCTTT.

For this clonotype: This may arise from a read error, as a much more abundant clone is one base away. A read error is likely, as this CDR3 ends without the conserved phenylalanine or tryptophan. CDR3 DNA sequence: TGTGCCAGCAGTCATTCGGCAACCAGGAGTGGCTACACCCTC. It yields the protein CASSHSATRSGYTL. This chain connects TRBV6-1 to TRBJ1-2, with D unresolved. This CDR3 contains 14 residues. Germline CDR1 is MNHNS and CDR2 is SASEGT. Trimming removed 5 bases from V and 7 bases from J, with 17 bases in between.

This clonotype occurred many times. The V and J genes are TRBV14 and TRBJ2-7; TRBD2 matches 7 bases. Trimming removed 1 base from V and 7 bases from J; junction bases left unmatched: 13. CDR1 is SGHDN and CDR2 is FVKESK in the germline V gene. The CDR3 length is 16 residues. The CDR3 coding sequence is TGTGCCAGCAGCCAAGCGGGAGGTCCCCCCCGCCGGGAGCAGTACTTC. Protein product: CASSQAGGPPRREQYF.

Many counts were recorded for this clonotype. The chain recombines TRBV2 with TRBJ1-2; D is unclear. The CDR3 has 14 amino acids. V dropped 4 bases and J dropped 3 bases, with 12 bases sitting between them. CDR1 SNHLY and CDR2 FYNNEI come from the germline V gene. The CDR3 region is CASSAWTADYGYTF. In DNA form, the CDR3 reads TGTGCCAGCAGTGCCTGGACGGCGGACTATGGCTACACCTTC.

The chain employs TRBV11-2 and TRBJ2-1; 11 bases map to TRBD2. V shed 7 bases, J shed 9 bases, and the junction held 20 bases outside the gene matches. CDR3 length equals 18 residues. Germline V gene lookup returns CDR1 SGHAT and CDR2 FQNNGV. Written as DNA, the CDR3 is TGTGCCAGCACCCCGGCCCCGACTAGCGGGAATCGGGATAGTGAGCAGTTCTTC. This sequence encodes CASTPAPTSGNRDSEQFF.

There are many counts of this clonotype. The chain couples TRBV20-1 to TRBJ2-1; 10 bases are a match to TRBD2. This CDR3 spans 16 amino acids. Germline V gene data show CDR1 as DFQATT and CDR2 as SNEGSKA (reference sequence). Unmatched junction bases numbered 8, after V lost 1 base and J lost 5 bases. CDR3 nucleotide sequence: TGCAGTGCTAGAGCCTTAAGCGGGAGGGCAAACAATGAGCAGTTCTTC. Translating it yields CSARALSGRANNEQFF.

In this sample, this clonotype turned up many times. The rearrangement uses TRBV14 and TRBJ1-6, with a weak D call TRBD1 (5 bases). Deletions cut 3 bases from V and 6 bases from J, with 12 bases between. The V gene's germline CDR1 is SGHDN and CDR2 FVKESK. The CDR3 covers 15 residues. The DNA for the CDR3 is TGTGCCAGCAGCCATCGCAGGGAAACTAATTCACCCCTCCACTTT. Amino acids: CASSHRRETNSPLHF.

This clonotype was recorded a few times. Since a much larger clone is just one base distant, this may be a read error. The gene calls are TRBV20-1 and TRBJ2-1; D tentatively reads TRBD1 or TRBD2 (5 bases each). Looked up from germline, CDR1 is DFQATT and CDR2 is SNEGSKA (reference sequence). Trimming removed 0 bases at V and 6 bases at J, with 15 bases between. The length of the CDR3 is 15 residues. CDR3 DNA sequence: TGCAGTGCTAGAGATCCGGCCCTCGGGGCCAATGAGCAGTTCTTC. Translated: CSARDPALGANEQFF.

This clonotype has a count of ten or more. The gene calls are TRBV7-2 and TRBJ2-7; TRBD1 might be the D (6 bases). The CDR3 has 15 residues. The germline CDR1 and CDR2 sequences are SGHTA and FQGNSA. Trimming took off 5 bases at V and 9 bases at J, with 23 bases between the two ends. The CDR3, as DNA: TGTGCCAGCAGCGACCACAGGGCTGGGGTTTTTGGGCAGTACTTC. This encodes CASSDHRAGVFGQYF.

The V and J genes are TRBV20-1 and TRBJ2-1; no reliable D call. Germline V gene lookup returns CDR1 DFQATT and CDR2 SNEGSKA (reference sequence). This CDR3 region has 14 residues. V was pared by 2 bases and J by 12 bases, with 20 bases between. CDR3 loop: CSARTTKYTDTQFF. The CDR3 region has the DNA TGCAGTGCTAGAACTACCAAATACACAGATACGCAGTTCTTC.

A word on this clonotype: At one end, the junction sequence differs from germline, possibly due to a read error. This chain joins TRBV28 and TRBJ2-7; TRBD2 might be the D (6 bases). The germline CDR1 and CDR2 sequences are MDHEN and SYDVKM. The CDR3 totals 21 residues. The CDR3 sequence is CVSSPTIRTNPEGSISYEQYF. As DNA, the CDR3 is TGTGTCAGCAGTCCAACGATCAGGACTAACCCCGAGGGGTCAATCTCCTACGAGCAGTACTTC.

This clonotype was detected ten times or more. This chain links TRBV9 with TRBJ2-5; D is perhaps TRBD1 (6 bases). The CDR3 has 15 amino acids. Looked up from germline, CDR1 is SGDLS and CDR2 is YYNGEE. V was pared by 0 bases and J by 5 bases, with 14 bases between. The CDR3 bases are TGTGCCAGCAGCGTAGTTTGGTCAGGGGACGAGACCCAGTACTTC. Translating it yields CASSVVWSGDETQYF.

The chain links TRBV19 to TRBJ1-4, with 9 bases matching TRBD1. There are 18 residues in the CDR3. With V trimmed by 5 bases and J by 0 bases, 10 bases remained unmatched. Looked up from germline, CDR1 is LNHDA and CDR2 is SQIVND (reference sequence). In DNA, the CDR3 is TGTGCCAGTAGTCCCGGGACAGGGCCCACTACAACTAATGAAAAACTGTTTTTT. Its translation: CASSPGTGPTTTNEKLFF. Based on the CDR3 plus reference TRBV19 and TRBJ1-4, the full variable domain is DGGITQSPKYLFRKEGQNVTLSCEQNLNHDAMYWYRQDPGQGLRLIYYSQIVNDFQKGDIAEGYSVSREKKESFPLTVTSAQKNPTAFYLCASSPGTGPTTTNEKLFFGSGTQLSVL.

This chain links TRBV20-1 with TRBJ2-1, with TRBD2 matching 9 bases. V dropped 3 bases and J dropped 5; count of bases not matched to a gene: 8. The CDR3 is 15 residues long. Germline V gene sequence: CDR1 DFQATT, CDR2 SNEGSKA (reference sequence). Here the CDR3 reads CSARVPGLADNEQFF. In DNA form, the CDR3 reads TGCAGTGCTAGGGTCCCGGGACTAGCAGACAATGAGCAGTTCTTC.

The chain's CDR3 is CSFVTGNNEQFF. CDR3 sequence (DNA): TGCAGCTTCGTCACAGGTAACAATGAGCAGTTCTTC. V and J are TRBV29-1 and TRBJ2-1; a weak D match, TRBD1 (5 bases). This CDR3 has 12 residues. Per the germline V gene, CDR1 is SQVTM and CDR2 is ANQGSEA. V gave up 8 bases and J gave up 5 bases, with 13 bases separating them.

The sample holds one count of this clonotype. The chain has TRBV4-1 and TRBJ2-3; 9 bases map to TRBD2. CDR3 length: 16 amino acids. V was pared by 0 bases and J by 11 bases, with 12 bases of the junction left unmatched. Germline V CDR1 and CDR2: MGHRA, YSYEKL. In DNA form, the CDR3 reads TGCGCCAGCAGCCAAGAGAGGATAGCGGGAGTGAATGAGCAGTATTTT. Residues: CASSQERIAGVNEQYF.

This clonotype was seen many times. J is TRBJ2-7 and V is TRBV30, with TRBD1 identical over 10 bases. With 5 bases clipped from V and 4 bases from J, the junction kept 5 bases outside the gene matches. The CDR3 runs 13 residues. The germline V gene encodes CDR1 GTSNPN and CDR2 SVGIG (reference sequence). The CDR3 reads CAWRDRGFYEQYF. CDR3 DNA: TGTGCCTGGCGGGACAGGGGTTTTTACGAGCAGTACTTC.

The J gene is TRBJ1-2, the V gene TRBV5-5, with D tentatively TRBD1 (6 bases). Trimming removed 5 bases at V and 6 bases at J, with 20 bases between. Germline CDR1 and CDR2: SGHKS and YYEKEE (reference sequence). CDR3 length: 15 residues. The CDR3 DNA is TGTGCCAGCAGTTGGGGACCTAGGGGGACTAATGGCTACACCTTC. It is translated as CASSWGPRGTNGYTF.

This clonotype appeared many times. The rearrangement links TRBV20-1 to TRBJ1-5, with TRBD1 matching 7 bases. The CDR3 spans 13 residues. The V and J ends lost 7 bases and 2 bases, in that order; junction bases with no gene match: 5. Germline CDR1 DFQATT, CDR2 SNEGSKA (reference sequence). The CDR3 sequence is CSGQGVRNQPQHF. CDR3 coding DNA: TGCAGTGGCCAGGGGGTTCGCAATCAGCCCCAGCATTTT.

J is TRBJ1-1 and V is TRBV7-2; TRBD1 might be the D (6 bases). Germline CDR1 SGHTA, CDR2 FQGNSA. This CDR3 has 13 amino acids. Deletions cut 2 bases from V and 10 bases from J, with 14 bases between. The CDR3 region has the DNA TGTGCCAGCAGCTTATTGGGCAGGGGTTCAGCTTTCTTT. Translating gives CASSLLGRGSAFF.

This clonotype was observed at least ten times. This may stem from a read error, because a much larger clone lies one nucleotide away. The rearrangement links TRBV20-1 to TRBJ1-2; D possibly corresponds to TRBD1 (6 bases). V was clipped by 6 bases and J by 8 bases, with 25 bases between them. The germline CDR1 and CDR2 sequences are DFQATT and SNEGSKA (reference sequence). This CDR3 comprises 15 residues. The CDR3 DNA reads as TGCAGTGCGGAGGGGTTAAGGGGGGCGGCGACGGGCTACACCTTC. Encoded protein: CSAEGLRGAATGYTF.

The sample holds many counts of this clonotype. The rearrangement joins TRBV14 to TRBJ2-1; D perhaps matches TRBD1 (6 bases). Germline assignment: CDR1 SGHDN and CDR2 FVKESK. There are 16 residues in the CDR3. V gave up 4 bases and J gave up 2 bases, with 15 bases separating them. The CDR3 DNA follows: TGTGCCAGCAGCCTTACGGCAGGGGTTACCTACAATGAGCAGTTCTTC. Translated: CASSLTAGVTYNEQFF.

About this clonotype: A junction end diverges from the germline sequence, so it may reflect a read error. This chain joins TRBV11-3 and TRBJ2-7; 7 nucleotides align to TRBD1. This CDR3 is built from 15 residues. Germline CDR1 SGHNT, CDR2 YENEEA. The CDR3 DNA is TGTGTCAGCAGCTCTGGGACAGCCAAATACGACGAGCAGTACTTC. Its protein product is CVSSSGTAKYDEQYF.